These 30 T cell receptor beta chains were all obtained from the same sample, sequenced in a study of OX40 agonist ivuxolimab in advanced cancers. TCRdb's table, derived via immunoSEQ multiplex PCR, lists solely in-frame clones and lacks some. The data contain approximately 12,000 clones, roughly 90% of them singletons. The material was CD4+ or CD8+ T cells sorted from blood, obtained in a trial of the OX40 agonist ivuxolimab. Receptor source: an adult with an advanced solid tumor such as melanoma, head and neck, liver or kidney cancer.

The chain employs TRBV19 and TRBJ2-7; 9 bases map to TRBD1. This CDR3 has 16 residues. V shed 9 bases, J shed 4 bases, and the junction held 16 bases outside the gene matches. Germline-derived CDR1 and CDR2 are LNHDA and SQIVND (reference sequence). CDR3 amino acids: CASTSGGSGQGYEQYF. The CDR3 nucleotides read TGTGCCAGCACTTCGGGGGGTTCGGGACAGGGTTACGAGCAGTACTTC.

V and J are TRBV4-1 and TRBJ1-2; D possibly corresponds to TRBD1 (5 bases). V lost 0 bases to trimming and J lost 4 bases, with 9 bases between them. Germline CDR1 and CDR2: MGHRA and YSYEKL. The CDR3 runs to 14 residues. CDR3 loop: CASSQDRGGYGYTF. The DNA of the CDR3 is TGCGCCAGCAGCCAAGATCGGGGCGGCTATGGCTACACCTTC.

This sequence joins TRBV6-1 and TRBJ2-2; 8 bases are a match to TRBD2. This CDR3 comprises 16 residues. J lost 7 bases, V lost 2 bases, and 9 bases had no gene match. CDR1 is MNHNS and CDR2 is SASEGT in the germline V gene. The chain's CDR3 is CASSEPGLALSGELFF. The CDR3 coding sequence is TGTGCCAGCAGTGAACCAGGACTAGCACTGAGCGGGGAGCTGTTTTTT.

This clone came up once. The chain has TRBV6-1 and TRBJ1-3; 8 bases agree with TRBD1. The junction had 5 bases not matched to a gene; V was cut back by 3 bases and J by 7 bases. The CDR3 runs to 14 residues. Looked up from germline, CDR1 is MNHNS and CDR2 is SASEGT. Here the CDR3 DNA reads TGTGCCAGCAGTGAGGGAGACAGGGGTAACACCATATATTTT. It is translated as CASSEGDRGNTIYF.

The chain uses TRBV18 and TRBJ2-7, with 8 bases lining up with TRBD1. With V trimmed by 5 bases and J by 0 bases, 9 bases remained unmatched. This CDR3 has 16 residues. CDR1 is KGHSH, CDR2 LQKENI, per germline. The CDR3 nucleotides read TGTGCCAGCTCATCCAGACAGGGGACCTTCTCCTACGAGCAGTACTTC. Translating it yields CASSSRQGTFSYEQYF.

This clone occurred a few times. This chain uses TRBV11-2 with TRBJ2-3; D may be TRBD1 (6 bases). Per the germline V gene, CDR1 is SGHAT and CDR2 is FQNNGV. The ends were cut back, 1 base at V and 3 bases at J, with 17 bases in the middle. CDR3 length equals 17 residues. The CDR3 is CASSLAGTQYGTDTQYF. Here the CDR3 DNA reads TGTGCCAGCAGCTTAGCCGGGACACAGTACGGGACAGATACGCAGTATTTT.

The chain combines TRBV5-6 with TRBJ2-7; D unclear. CDR1 SGHDT and CDR2 YYEEEE come from the germline V gene. The germline V and J ends were trimmed by 0 bases and 0 bases, with 4 bases remaining between them. The CDR3 has 13 amino acids. CDR3 nucleotide sequence: TGTGCCAGCAGCTTGGTTGGCTCCTACGAGCAGTACTTC. Its translation: CASSLVGSYEQYF.

This chain links TRBV7-2 with TRBJ1-4; D may be TRBD1 (5 bases). V shed 5 bases and J shed 3 bases, with 19 bases lying between them. CDR1 is SGHTA, CDR2 FQGNSA, per germline. The CDR3 totals 17 residues. For the CDR3, the DNA is TGTGCCAGCAGCGTAGAGACAGTTAATATAGCTAATGAAAAACTGTTTTTT. Translating gives CASSVETVNIANEKLFF.

This sequence joins TRBV15 and TRBJ2-5; D is undetermined. The J call may be in error: the DNA end matches TRBJ2-7 better. CDR1 and CDR2 from the germline V gene are LNHNV and YYDKDF (reference sequence). The CDR3 contains 13 residues. The chain's CDR3 is CATSSPRAYEQYF. The CDR3 region has the DNA TGTGCCACCAGCAGTCCCCGGGCCTACGAGCAGTACTTC.

This clone has a single count. The V call is TRBV7-7, the J call TRBJ2-5; D remains ambiguous. The CDR3 sequence is 15 residues long. Germline-derived CDR1 and CDR2 are SSHAT and FNYEAQ (reference sequence). V dropped 0 bases and J dropped 1 base, with 9 bases sitting between them. CDR3 protein: CASSLAVGFQETQYF. The CDR3 region has the DNA TGTGCCAGCAGCTTAGCGGTAGGATTCCAAGAGACCCAGTACTTC.

This clone was seen once. This chain connects TRBV5-1 to TRBJ2-7; possible D gene TRBD1, 6 bases. This CDR3 spans 13 amino acids. V was pared by 5 bases and J by 5 bases, with 14 bases between. Looked up from germline, CDR1 is SGHRS and CDR2 is YFSETQ. DNA of the CDR3: TGCGCCAGCAGTCGCGGACAGTTCAACGAGCAGTACTTC. Translated: CASSRGQFNEQYF. The full variable domain, rest sourced from reference TRBV5-1 and TRBJ2-7, is KAGVTQTPRYLIKTRGQQVTLSCSPISGHRSVSWYQQTPGQGLQFLFEYFSETQRNKGNFPGRFSGRQFSNSRSEMNVSTLELGDSALYLCASSRGQFNEQYFGPGTRLTVT.

The chain uses TRBV5-1 and TRBJ2-1; tentative D call: TRBD2 (5 bases). Germline V CDR1 and CDR2: SGHRS, YFSETQ. This CDR3 is 15 amino acids long. V lost 4 bases and J 2 bases, leaving 13 bases between the germline ends. The CDR3 loop reads CASSEDGLTYNEQFF. CDR3 DNA sequence: TGCGCCAGCAGCGAGGACGGACTGACCTACAATGAGCAGTTCTTC.

The count of this clone is one. The J gene is TRBJ2-2, the V gene TRBV5-6, with TRBD2 matching over 13 bases. V lost 4 bases, J lost 6 bases, and 9 bases stayed unmatched. Germline values: CDR1 SGHDT, CDR2 YYEEEE. The CDR3 loop spans 17 amino acids. CDR3 sequence reads: CASSTGLAGVRSGELFF. The CDR3 bases are TGTGCCAGCAGCACCGGACTAGCGGGGGTTCGGTCCGGGGAGCTGTTTTTT. Full variable domain (missing parts from reference TRBV5-6 and TRBJ2-2): DAGVTQSPTHLIKTRGQQVTLRCSPKSGHDTVSWYQQALGQGPQFIFQYYEEEERQRGNFPDRFSGHQFPNYSSELNVNALLLGDSALYLCASSTGLAGVRSGELFFGEGSRLTVL.

The V and J genes are TRBV13 and TRBJ2-7; maybe TRBD1 (5 bases). The CDR3 contains 12 residues. The germline CDR1 and CDR2 sequences are PRHDT and FYEKMQ (reference sequence). V lost 5 bases, J lost 6 bases, and 11 bases lay in between. CDR3 region: CASSRQPSEQYF. The CDR3 DNA sequence: TGTGCCAGCAGCCGACAGCCCTCCGAGCAGTACTTC.

The rearrangement links TRBV6-4 to TRBJ1-2; tentative D call: TRBD1 (5 bases). V lost 6 bases and J 10 bases, leaving 12 bases between the germline ends. Germline loops: CDR1 MRHNA, CDR2 SNTAGT. This CDR3 has 11 amino acids. CDR3 loop: CASRRGGNYTF. CDR3 DNA: TGTGCCAGCAGGCGGGGGGGGAACTACACCTTC.

The rearrangement links TRBV11-2 to TRBJ2-3; 8 positions agree with TRBD1. The V gene's germline CDR1 is SGHAT and CDR2 FQNNGV. CDR3 length: 15 residues. V trimming: 3 bases; J trimming: 0 bases; junction bases outside the gene matches: 2. The CDR3 DNA follows: TGTGCCAGCAGCTTCCGGGACAGGAGCACAGATACGCAGTATTTT. It is translated as CASSFRDRSTDTQYF.

The chain employs TRBV4-3 and TRBJ1-2, with TRBD1 as a possible D gene (6 bases). Germline V gene data show CDR1 as LGHNA and CDR2 as YSLEER. This CDR3 region has 13 residues. Trimming removed 1 base at V and 8 bases at J, with 11 bases between. The DNA for the CDR3 is TGCGCCAGCAGCCAAGGGGCAGGGGAGGGCTACACCTTC. It is translated as CASSQGAGEGYTF.

The chain recombines TRBV27 with TRBJ1-4; D not resolved. CDR1 and CDR2 from the germline V gene are MNHEY and SMNVEV (reference sequence). V was clipped by 6 bases and J by 8 bases, with 10 bases between them. CDR3 length: 12 residues. The CDR3 DNA reads TGTGCCAGCAGCCCAGGACCGGAAAAACTGTTTTTT. Its translation: CASSPGPEKLFF.

The CDR3 here is CASRSGRDSYNEQFF. The CDR3 nucleotides are TGTGCCAGCCGGTCGGGCCGGGACAGTTACAATGAGCAGTTCTTC. V gene TRBV9 combines with J gene TRBJ2-1; TRBD1 matches 7 bases. After removal of 7 bases from V and 4 bases from J, the junction contained 11 bases not matched to a gene. Germline CDR1 reads SGDLS; CDR2 reads YYNGEE. The CDR3 is made up of 15 amino acids.

This rearrangement joins TRBV5-8 to TRBJ2-7, with TRBD1 as a possible D gene (5 bases). The CDR3 runs to 15 residues. The germline V gene encodes CDR1 SGHTS and CDR2 YDEGEE. Trimming removed 0 bases at V and 5 bases at J, with 15 bases between. The CDR3 protein is CASSLGPGQLHEQYF. The CDR3 nucleotides read TGTGCCAGCAGCTTGGGCCCAGGACAACTTCACGAGCAGTACTTC.

The sample holds one count of this clone. This chain links TRBV6-5 with TRBJ1-2, with unresolved D. CDR1 and CDR2 from the germline V gene are MNHEY and SVGAGI. V was cut by 8 bases and J by 3 bases, with 13 bases left in between. This CDR3 is built from 13 residues. The CDR3 spells CASRSSLYYGYTF. CDR3 nucleotide sequence: TGTGCCAGCCGAAGTTCCCTTTACTATGGCTACACCTTC.

J is TRBJ2-2 and V is TRBV27, with TRBD1 matching 9 bases. This CDR3 is built from 13 residues. The V and J ends lost 10 bases and 5 bases, in that order; junction bases with no gene match: 5. CDR1 and CDR2 (germline): MNHEY, SMNVEV (reference sequence). DNA of the CDR3: TGTGCCATCCGGGACAGGGAGACCGGGGAGCTGTTTTTT. It specifies CAIRDRETGELFF.

CDR3 bases: TGTGCCAGCAGCTTAAGTGCCCTGAGGTATGGCTACACCTTC. It is translated as CASSLSALRYGYTF. The chain combines TRBV7-3 with TRBJ1-2, with D uncertain. Trimming took off 1 base at V and 5 bases at J, with 11 bases between the two ends. The CDR3 is made up of 14 amino acids. Per germline, CDR1 SGHTA and CDR2 FQGTGA. Combining the CDR3 with reference TRBV7-3 and TRBJ1-2 gives the whole variable domain GAGVSQTPSNKVTEKGKYVELRCDPISGHTALYWYRQSLGQGPEFLIYFQGTGAADDSGLPNDRFFAVRPEGSVSTLKIQRTERGDSAVYLCASSLSALRYGYTFGSGTRLTVV.

This clone was seen just once. The chain joins TRBV9 to TRBJ2-2; the D gene could be TRBD1 or TRBD2 (6 bases each). Between the trimmed V and J ends, which lost 7 bases and 6 bases, there was a span of 7 bases. This CDR3 is built from 11 residues. The germline gives CDR1 SGDLS, CDR2 YYNGEE. This chain's CDR3 is CASGGPGELFF. The CDR3 coding sequence is TGTGCCAGCGGGGGGCCCGGGGAGCTGTTTTTT.

The chain carries TRBV27 and TRBJ1-4; D not resolved. The CDR3 extends over 13 amino acids. The germline V gene encodes CDR1 MNHEY and CDR2 SMNVEV (reference sequence). The V and J ends lost 6 bases and 5 bases respectively, with 10 bases between them. CDR3: CASRSLGNEKLFF. The CDR3 nucleotides are TGTGCCAGCAGGAGTCTGGGGAATGAAAAACTGTTTTTT. Full variable domain (outside the CDR3, taken from reference TRBV27 and TRBJ1-4): EAQVTQNPRYLITVTGKKLTVTCSQNMNHEYMSWYRQDPGLGLRQIYYSMNVEVTDKGDVPEGYKVSRKEKRNFPLILESPSPNQTSLYFCASRSLGNEKLFFGSGTQLSVL.

The genes are TRBV6-1 and TRBJ2-1, with unresolved D. The CDR3 has 14 residues. From germline, CDR1 is MNHNS and CDR2 SASEGT. V lost 8 bases, J lost 3 bases, and 14 bases lay in between. The DNA for the CDR3 is TGTGCCAGCGGCGTCGGGCCTGACTACAATGAGCAGTTCTTC. It is translated as CASGVGPDYNEQFF.

This clone was found once. The chain couples TRBV11-3 to TRBJ2-7, with D perhaps matching TRBD1 or TRBD2 (5 bases each). Looked up from germline, CDR1 is SGHNT and CDR2 is YENEEA. V dropped 4 bases and J dropped 4 bases, with 8 bases sitting between them. The CDR3 runs to 12 residues. CDR3: CASSSGTYEQYF. The CDR3 DNA sequence: TGTGCCAGCAGCTCGGGGACGTACGAGCAGTACTTC.

The J gene is TRBJ1-2, the V gene TRBV4-1; no firm D call. CDR1 and CDR2 (germline): MGHRA, YSYEKL. Trimming removed 5 bases at V and 3 bases at J, with 16 bases between. The CDR3 is made up of 15 amino acids. The CDR3 region has the DNA TGCGCCAGCAGCTCCCGTCCCGTCCTTGACTATGGCTACACCTTC. It encodes CASSSRPVLDYGYTF.

The chain carries TRBV7-6 and TRBJ2-7; TRBD1 is a possible D gene (6 bases). This CDR3 has 15 residues. V lost 4 bases and J lost 4, with 17 bases in between. Germline V lookup: CDR1 SGHVS, CDR2 FNYEAQ. The CDR3 sequence is CASSSTDRFAYEQYF. Here the CDR3 DNA reads TGTGCCAGCAGCTCAACCGACAGGTTCGCGTACGAGCAGTACTTC.

This chain uses TRBV19 with TRBJ2-7; 7 bases are a match to TRBD1. The CDR3 extends over 15 amino acids. The germline V gene encodes CDR1 LNHDA and CDR2 SQIVND (reference sequence). Losses at the gene ends were 5 bases for V and 3 bases for J; bases not matched to a gene: 10. The CDR3 loop reads CASSWSGTEFYEQYF. CDR3 sequence (DNA): TGTGCCAGTAGTTGGTCCGGGACAGAATTCTACGAGCAGTACTTC.